This TCR beta chain was found in a study of cytomegalovirus exposure and HLA in healthy donors. Findings and limits, study-wide: Based on reports, TCR beta sequences accurately predicted HLA-A and HLA-B alleles for most subjects.

The primer mix had 60 Vbeta and 13 Jbeta primers. Libraries were prepared by immunoSEQ multiplex PCR; TCRdb keeps only in-frame clonotypes and omits some of them. This sample has around 130,000 clones; around three quarters occur once, and the top ten carry approximately 5%. Comment on this clone: The antigen is undetermined.

Germline CDR1 LGHNA, CDR2 YSLEER. Trimming pared 2 bases from V and 7 bases from J, leaving 9 bases between. The CDR3 totals 14 residues. The sequence derives from a man aged 25 to 40 in good health and CMV-seronegative. The chain is built from TRBV4-3 and TRBJ1-6, with D uncertain. The sequencing sample was made of PBMCs. The CDR3 DNA reads as TGCGCCAGCAGCCAAAGCCTCCCAAATTCACCCCTCCACTTT. Its translation is CASSQSLPNSPLHF.